Below, 3 T cell receptor beta chains from the same sample are listed, as sequenced in a study of T cells in Graves' hyperthyroidism and ophthalmopathy. The investigators amplified TCR beta CDR3 regions from RNA transcripts. HTBI primers drove first-round RT-PCR of the TCR CDR3. TCRdb re-called the multiplex PCR reads with MiXCR, one entry per CDR3 protein. This sample has 530,000 or so distinct CDR3 sequences, with 35% to 55% found just once. Sequenced material: peripheral blood or thyroid tissue (not recorded which). The receptors originated from a woman between 18 and 29 years old with Graves' hyperthyroidism.

The chain has TRBV7-6 and TRBJ1-1; D is undetermined. In germline, CDR1 is SGHVS, CDR2 FNYEAQ. Trimming shortened V by 1 base and J by 0 bases, and 12 bases separated the two germline ends. This CDR3 is built from 16 residues. CDR3 nucleotide sequence: TGTGCCAGCAGCTTAGTACGTATGAACATGAACACTGAAGCTTTCTTT. Its protein is CASSLVRMNMNTEAFF. The full variable domain, completed using reference TRBV7-6 and TRBJ1-1, is GAGVSQSPRYKVTKRGQDVALRCDPISGHVSLYWYRQALGQGPEFLTYFNYEAQQDKSGLPNDRFSAERPEGSISTLTIQRTEQRDSAMYRCASSLVRMNMNTEAFFGQGTRLTVV.

The sample holds a few counts of this clonotype. The CDR3 sequence: CAISEGTSGRETQYF. The CDR3 region has the DNA TGTGCCATCAGTGAGGGGACTAGCGGGAGAGAGACCCAGTACTTC. The chain combines TRBV10-3 with TRBJ2-5; 14 bases match TRBD2. V shed 2 bases and J 4 bases; nucleotides not matched to a gene: 0. Per germline, CDR1 ENHRY and CDR2 SYGVKD. The CDR3 length is 15 residues.

This clonotype was detected many times. The rearrangement joins TRBV12-3 or TRBV12-4 to TRBJ1-4; D not certain. V gave up 2 bases and J gave up 4 bases, with 8 bases separating them. This CDR3 has 14 amino acids. CDR3 in amino acids: CASSLTGLNEKLFF. CDR3 DNA: TGTGCCAGCAGTTTAACCGGACTTAATGAAAAACTGTTTTTT.